The source of this T cell receptor beta chain is a study of T-cell memory formation after mild COVID-19. Study-level results: There was a balanced CD4/CD8 profile in clones contracting day 15 to 85, and later expanders leaned CD4+.

TCRdb recomputed calls from the 5' RACE reads with MiXCR, one row per CDR3 protein. The table records approximately 150,000 distinct CDR3 sequences, approximately 5.7% of them present only once. CDR3 length: 14 amino acids. Germline V lookup: CDR1 SGHDN, CDR2 FVKESK. Trimming removed 0 bases from V and 4 bases from J, with 9 bases in between. Of note for this clonotype: Its antigen remains unidentified.

V gene TRBV14 combines with J gene TRBJ1-1; no clear D. The clonotype comes from an adult woman who had mild COVID-19 (a few samples of this study predate the infection). Cell type and time point are not known. Sequencing was carried out using PBMCs or a T cell subset sorted from them (not recorded which). The CDR3 sequence: CASSQDRASTEAFF. In DNA form, the CDR3 reads TGTGCCAGCAGCCAAGATCGGGCCAGCACTGAAGCTTTCTTT.